This is a list of T cell receptor beta chains from one sample in a study of response to subunit inactivated influenza vaccine. TCRdb recomputed calls from the RT-PCR reads with MiXCR, one row per CDR3 protein. Of approximately 530,000 distinct CDR3 sequences listed, approximately 7.1% are singletons. The material sequenced was PBMCs from blood, taken roughly 24 months after vaccination. The origin of the receptors is a man between 50 and 75 years old who received an inactivated influenza vaccine. Both conserved end residues are part of each CDR3.

j_call cdr3_length v_call cdr3_aa
TRBJ1-2 15 TRBV7-8 CASSLVPGLNYGYTF
TRBJ2-2 16 TRBV5-6 CASSLSGLMNTGELFF
TRBJ2-7 14 TRBV6-2/TRBV6-3 CASSRRQGNYEQYF
TRBJ2-1 15 TRBV5-1 CASRTTGDPYNEQFF
TRBJ2-7 15 TRBV11-2 CASSRHGTGDYEQYF
TRBJ1-5 15 TRBV10-2 CASRRTGGDGQPQHF
TRBJ1-2 13 TRBV27 CASSFRGSGGYTF
TRBJ2-3 15 TRBV19 CASSLAGADRDTQYF
TRBJ2-1 14 TRBV19 CASSTTRDNPGQFF
TRBJ2-7 15 TRBV28 CASNPVGQGEYEQYF
TRBJ2-7 16 TRBV7-9 CASSPIATERSYEQYF
TRBJ2-2 15 TRBV7-2 CASSLVRGLTGELFF
TRBJ2-2 17 TRBV15 CATSRGTGGRNTGELFF
TRBJ2-7 13 TRBV6-1 CASKLPGAYEQYF
TRBJ1-1 15 TRBV6-2/TRBV6-3 CASSSRQGGSTEAFF
TRBJ2-1 12 TRBV18 CASSPQLDEQFF
TRBJ2-2 15 TRBV12-3/TRBV12-4 CASSRRHANTGELFF
TRBJ1-5 14 TRBV3-1 CASSQTTGAQPQHF
TRBJ2-2 16 TRBV27 CASSFGGYANTGELFF
TRBJ2-3 14 TRBV9 CASSVGSSDDTQYF
TRBJ1-6 15 TRBV5-1 CASNSGDGLYSPLHF
TRBJ2-3 15 TRBV5-1 CASSYLGPGPDTQYF
TRBJ1-5 14 TRBV20-1 CSARGGNSNQPQHF
TRBJ1-5 17 TRBV15 CATSRAGTVRRDQPQHF
TRBJ2-1 15 TRBV11-1 CASSSGQGTNYEQFF
TRBJ2-1 11 TRBV10-3 CAISDSGQQFF
TRBJ2-5 13 TRBV28 CASSLRNQETQYF
TRBJ2-5 16 TRBV7-3 CASSLSGQGPQETQYF
TRBJ2-6 16 TRBV6-1 CASSEVFWAGANVLTF
TRBJ2-2 14 TRBV5-6 CASNPTGDTGELFF
TRBJ2-3 16 TRBV6-1 CASSSPGTDARDTQYF
TRBJ2-3 16 TRBV7-6 CASSSWTGQLTDTQYF
TRBJ2-7 14 TRBV12-3/TRBV12-4 CASSYGGKPREQYF
TRBJ1-2 16 TRBV5-5 CASSPRGGESNYGYTF
TRBJ1-1 14 TRBV20-1 CSARRGGRNTEAFF
TRBJ2-7 14 TRBV12-3/TRBV12-4 CASKPSGTLYEQYF
TRBJ2-1 15 TRBV20-1 CSAAQRGLSYNEQFF
TRBJ2-3 15 TRBV10-3 CAISESVRTTDTQYF
TRBJ2-2 14 TRBV4-3 CASMGPGSTGELFF